This T cell receptor (beta chain) was sequenced during a study of CD8 T cells in Susac syndrome. CDR1 MNHEY and CDR2 SVGAGI come from the germline V gene. This CDR3 comprises 16 residues. Germline trimming cut 2 bases from V and 8 bases from J; bases unmatched to any gene: 8. RNA was extracted with the RNeasy kit, and a quantity of roughly 0.5 to 1 ug was reverse transcribed using random hexamers. One entry per CDR3 protein, called by TCRdb with MiXCR from the immunoSEQ multiplex PCR reads. The profile shows some 150,000 distinct CDR3 sequences, nearly 95% of them singletons. The sequence was collected from a human donor in good health. Sequencing was performed on CD8+ T cells from PBMCs. The chain couples TRBV6-5 to TRBJ1-4, with TRBD1 identical over 10 bases. The CDR3 loop reads CASSYDSGQGNEKLFF. The CDR3 bases are TGTGCCAGCAGTTACGACTCGGGACAGGGGAACGAAAAACTGTTTTTT.